This is a list of T cell receptor beta chains from one sample in a study of blood T cell repertoires in COVID-19. Produced via immunoSEQ multiplex PCR; TCRdb's table is partial and in-frame only. This sample has under 95,000 clones, with 87% found just once. What was sequenced was peripheral blood. The source of these receptors is a human donor with acute or convalescent COVID-19. The donor label of this sample is uncertain. CDR3s include the opening cysteine and the closing phenylalanine or tryptophan. A D gene is named only where the DNA matches it firmly. A row's size may be missing; if present it is once, few, many or a size class.

abundance,v_gene,d_gene,len,j_gene,CDR3nt,CDR3aa
-,TRBV3-1/TRBV3-2,TRBD1,13,TRBJ2-5,TGTGCCAGCAGCCAAGAAGGGACAGCAAACCAGTACTTC,CASSQEGTANQYF
-,TRBV30,TRBD1,15,TRBJ2-5,TGTGCCTGGAGTGGGTCTTGGACAGGGGTAGAGACCCAGTACTTC,CAWSGSWTGVETQYF
many,TRBV7-7,-,13,TRBJ2-1,TGTGCTAGCAGCGTTCAGGGATTCGGTGAGCAGTTCTTC,CASSVQGFGEQFF
-,TRBV12-3/TRBV12-4,-,13,TRBJ2-7,TGTGCCAGCAGTTTTGGGGGGTTCCACGAGCAGTACTTC,CASSFGGFHEQYF
-,TRBV7-2,-,12,TRBJ2-2,TGTGCCAGCAGCGCTATCGGCGGGGAGCTGTTTTTT,CASSAIGGELFF
-,TRBV4-1,TRBD1,15,TRBJ2-5,TGCGCCAGCAGCCAGCCAACAGGGGGCCGAGAGACCCAGTACTTC,CASSQPTGGRETQYF
once,TRBV10-3,TRBD1,14,TRBJ1-1,TGTGCCATCAGTAATTCAGGGGGCCCCTCTGAAGCTTTCTTT,CAISNSGGPSEAFF
-,TRBV30,-,15,TRBJ1-1,TGTGCCTGGAGTGTACCCGGAAAAGGGAGTCCTGAAGCTTTCTTT,CAWSVPGKGSPEAFF
-,TRBV6-5,TRBD2,15,TRBJ2-5,TGTGCCAGCAGTTACTCTGGCGGGGGAGGAAAGACCCAGTACTTC,CASSYSGGGGKTQYF
-,TRBV29-1,-,14,TRBJ1-3,TGCAGCGTTGGTCGGTCGGGACCAGGGGACACCATATATTTT,CSVGRSGPGDTIYF
-,TRBV7-3,TRBD2,16,TRBJ2-3,TGTGCCAGCAGCTCAGAAGCGGGGGGGATCACAGATACGCAGTATTTT,CASSSEAGGITDTQYF
-,TRBV9,-,15,TRBJ2-7,TGTGCCAGCAGCACCGACGGGACATCGGACTACGAGCAGTACTTC,CASSTDGTSDYEQYF
-,TRBV19,TRBD1,15,TRBJ2-3,TGTGCCAGTAGCTGGGACAGGGTAAGCACAGATACGCAGTATTTT,CASSWDRVSTDTQYF
-,TRBV14,TRBD1,20,TRBJ2-6,TGTGCCAGCAGCCAAGTACACGTGACAGGGACCCTCTCTGGGGCCAACGTCCTGACTTTC,CASSQVHVTGTLSGANVLTF
once,TRBV28,-,15,TRBJ1-3,TGTGCCAGCAAAGGAACAGGGAGCTCTGGAAACACCATATATTTT,CASKGTGSSGNTIYF
-,TRBV19,-,17,TRBJ1-5,TGTGCCAGTATTACCTCTGGCCCCGCGAGGGGCAATCAGCCCCAGCATTTT,CASITSGPARGNQPQHF
-,TRBV7-3,TRBD1,12,TRBJ1-2,TGTGCCAGCGGGACAGCTAACTATGGCTACACCTTC,CASGTANYGYTF
-,TRBV7-9,-,15,TRBJ2-2,TGTGCCAGCAGCACTACGGGTTTCGTTCAAGAGGAGCTGTTTTTT,CASSTTGFVQEELFF
-,TRBV6-2/TRBV6-3,TRBD2,15,TRBJ2-1,TGTGCCAGCAGTTCCTCGGGGGGCTCCTACAATGAGCAGTTCTTC,CASSSSGGSYNEQFF
few,TRBV4-3,TRBD2,16,TRBJ2-2,TGCGCCAGCAGCCAAATGGTGACTAGCGTGACCGGGGAGCTGTTTTTT,CASSQMVTSVTGELFF
-,TRBV9,TRBD2,19,TRBJ2-1,TGTGCCAGCGGGCCTGGAGCGGGGGGGCCTCTGAGCTCCTACAATGAGCAGTTCTTC,CASGPGAGGPLSSYNEQFF
-,TRBV5-6,TRBD1,12,TRBJ1-2,TGTGCCAGCAGCCAGACAGGGAGTGGCTACACCTTC,CASSQTGSGYTF
-,TRBV27,-,13,TRBJ2-2,TGTGCCAGCAGTTGGACAGTCACCGGGGAGCTGTTTTTT,CASSWTVTGELFF
-,TRBV7-2,-,15,TRBJ2-3,TGTGCCAGCAGCTTATCCGGCAGGGGAGGGCATACGCAGTATTTT,CASSLSGRGGHTQYF
-,TRBV30,TRBD1,15,TRBJ1-3,TGTGCCTGGAGTGCGGACAGGGTCGGAGGAAACACCATATATTTT,CAWSADRVGGNTIYF
once,TRBV5-8,TRBD1,16,TRBJ1-2,TGTGCCAGCAGGTTACTACAGGGGGTCGGGACGGATGGCTACACCTTC,CASRLLQGVGTDGYTF
-,TRBV28,TRBD1,15,TRBJ1-2,TGTGCCAGCAGTTTCCCGGGACAGGACGGGTATGGCTACACCTTC,CASSFPGQDGYGYTF
-,TRBV5-1,-,15,TRBJ2-3,TGCGCCAGCAGCCCCATTCGGGACTTCACAGATACGCAGTATTTT,CASSPIRDFTDTQYF
-,TRBV5-8,TRBD1,15,TRBJ1-1,TGTGCCAGCAGCTTGGGGGACAGAGGAAACACTGAAGCTTTCTTT,CASSLGDRGNTEAFF
-,TRBV18,TRBD1,14,TRBJ1-1,TGTGCCAGCTCATCCCAACAGGGGGAGACTGAAGCTTTCTTT,CASSSQQGETEAFF
-,TRBV6-2/TRBV6-3,-,17,TRBJ1-2,TGTGCCAGCAGTTACGGAACAGGGAGAACTGTGAACTATGGCTACACCTTC,CASSYGTGRTVNYGYTF